A single TCR beta chain is shown here with its context. These data are taken from a study of OX40 agonist ivuxolimab in advanced cancers. Produced via immunoSEQ multiplex PCR; TCRdb's table is partial and in-frame only. The sample records around 65,000 clones, around 90% being singletons. Germline V gives CDR1 SGHNT, CDR2 YENEEA. CDR3 length: 16 amino acids. The junction had 12 bases not matched to a gene; V was cut back by 3 bases and J by 7 bases. The V gene is TRBV11-3, the J gene TRBJ2-7; 10 bases line up with TRBD1. This TCR was sampled from an adult with an advanced solid tumor such as melanoma, head and neck, liver or kidney cancer. The sequences come from CD4+ or CD8+ T cells sorted from blood, collected in a trial of the OX40 agonist ivuxolimab. The CDR3 spells CASSLWGQGRCWEQYF. CDR3 nucleotide sequence: TGTGCCAGCAGCTTGTGGGGACAGGGGAGGTGTTGGGAGCAGTACTTC.